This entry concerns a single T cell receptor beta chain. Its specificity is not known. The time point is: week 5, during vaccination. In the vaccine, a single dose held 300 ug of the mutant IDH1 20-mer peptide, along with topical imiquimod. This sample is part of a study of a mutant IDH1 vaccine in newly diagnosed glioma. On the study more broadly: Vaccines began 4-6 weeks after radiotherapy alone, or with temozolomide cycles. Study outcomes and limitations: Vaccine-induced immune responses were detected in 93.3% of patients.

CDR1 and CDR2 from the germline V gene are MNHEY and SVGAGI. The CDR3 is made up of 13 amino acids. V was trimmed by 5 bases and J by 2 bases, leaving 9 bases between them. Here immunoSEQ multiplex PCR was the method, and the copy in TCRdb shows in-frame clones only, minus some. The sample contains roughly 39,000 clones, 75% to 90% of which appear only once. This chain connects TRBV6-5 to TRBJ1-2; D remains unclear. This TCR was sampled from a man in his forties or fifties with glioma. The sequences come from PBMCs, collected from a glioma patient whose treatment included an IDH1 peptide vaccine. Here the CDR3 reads CASSGLGNYGYTF. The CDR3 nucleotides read TGTGCCAGCAGTGGCCTCGGAAACTATGGCTACACCTTC.